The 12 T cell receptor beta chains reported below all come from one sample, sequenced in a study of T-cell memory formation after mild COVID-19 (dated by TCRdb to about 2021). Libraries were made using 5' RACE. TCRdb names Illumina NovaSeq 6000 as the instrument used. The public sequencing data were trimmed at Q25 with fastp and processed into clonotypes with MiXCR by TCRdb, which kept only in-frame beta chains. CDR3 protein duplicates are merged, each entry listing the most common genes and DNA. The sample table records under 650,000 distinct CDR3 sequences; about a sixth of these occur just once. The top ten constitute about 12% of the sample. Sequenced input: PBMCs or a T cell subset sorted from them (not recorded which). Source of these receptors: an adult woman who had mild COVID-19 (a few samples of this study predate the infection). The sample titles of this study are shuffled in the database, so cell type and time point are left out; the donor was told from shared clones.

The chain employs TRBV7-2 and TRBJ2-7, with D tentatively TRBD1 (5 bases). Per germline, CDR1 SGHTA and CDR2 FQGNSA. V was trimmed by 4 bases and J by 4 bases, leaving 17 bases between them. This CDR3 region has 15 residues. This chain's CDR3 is CASSSGGGKGYEQYF. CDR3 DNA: TGTGCCAGCAGCTCCGGTGGTGGGAAGGGGTACGAGCAGTACTTC.

CDR3 DNA sequence: TGTGCCAGCAGCATTACAGCCTACAATGAGCAGTTCTTC. This codes for CASSITAYNEQFF. The gene calls are TRBV3-1 and TRBJ2-1; D is unresolved. CDR1 and CDR2 (germline): LGHDT, YNNKEL (reference sequence). The CDR3 totals 13 residues. With 5 bases removed from V and 2 bases from J, the gap between germline ends came to 7 bases.

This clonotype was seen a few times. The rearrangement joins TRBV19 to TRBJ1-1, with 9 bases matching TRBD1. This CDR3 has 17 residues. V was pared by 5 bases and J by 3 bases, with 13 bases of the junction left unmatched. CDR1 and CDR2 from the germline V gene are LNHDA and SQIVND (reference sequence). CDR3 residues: CASSSRQGVLLDTEAFF. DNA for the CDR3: TGTGCCAGTAGTTCCCGACAGGGGGTTCTTCTGGACACTGAAGCTTTCTTT.

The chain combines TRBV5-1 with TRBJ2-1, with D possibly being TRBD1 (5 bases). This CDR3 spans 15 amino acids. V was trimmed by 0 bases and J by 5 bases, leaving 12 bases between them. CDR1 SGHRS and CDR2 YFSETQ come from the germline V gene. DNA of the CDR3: TGCGCCAGCAGCTTGGCGGCAGGGTTGGACAATGAGCAGTTCTTC. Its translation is CASSLAAGLDNEQFF.

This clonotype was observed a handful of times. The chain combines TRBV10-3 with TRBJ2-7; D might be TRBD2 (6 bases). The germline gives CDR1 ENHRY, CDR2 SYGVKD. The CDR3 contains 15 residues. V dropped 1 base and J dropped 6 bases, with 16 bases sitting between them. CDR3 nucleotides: TGTGCCATCAGTGAGTACACTCCCGGGGGTTCCGAGCAGTACTTC. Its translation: CAISEYTPGGSEQYF.

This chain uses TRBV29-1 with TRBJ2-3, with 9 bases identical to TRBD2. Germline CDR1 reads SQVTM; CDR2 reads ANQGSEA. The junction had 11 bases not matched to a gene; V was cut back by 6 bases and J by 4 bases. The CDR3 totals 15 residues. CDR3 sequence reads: CSVLGGRALADTQYF. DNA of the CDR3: TGCAGCGTACTTGGCGGGAGGGCCTTGGCAGATACGCAGTATTTT.

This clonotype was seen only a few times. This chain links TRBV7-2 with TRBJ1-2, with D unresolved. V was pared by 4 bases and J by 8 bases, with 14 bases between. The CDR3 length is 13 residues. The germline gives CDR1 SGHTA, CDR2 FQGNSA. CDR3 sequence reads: CASSSFPEGGYTF. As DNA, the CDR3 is TGTGCCAGCAGCTCCTTCCCGGAGGGCGGCTACACCTTC.

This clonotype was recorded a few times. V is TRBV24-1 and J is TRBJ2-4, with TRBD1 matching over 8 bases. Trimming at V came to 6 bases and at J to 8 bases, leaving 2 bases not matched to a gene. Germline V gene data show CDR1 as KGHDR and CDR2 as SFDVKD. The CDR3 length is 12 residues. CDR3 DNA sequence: TGTGCCACCAGTTCGGACAGGGACATTCAGTACTTC. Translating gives CATSSDRDIQYF.

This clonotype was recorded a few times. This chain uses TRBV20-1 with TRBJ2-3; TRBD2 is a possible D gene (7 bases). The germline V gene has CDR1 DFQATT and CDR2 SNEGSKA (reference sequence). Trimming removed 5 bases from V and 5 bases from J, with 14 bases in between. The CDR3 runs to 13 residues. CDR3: CSAPKGGEDTQYF. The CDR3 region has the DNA TGCAGTGCTCCTAAAGGGGGGGAAGATACGCAGTATTTT.

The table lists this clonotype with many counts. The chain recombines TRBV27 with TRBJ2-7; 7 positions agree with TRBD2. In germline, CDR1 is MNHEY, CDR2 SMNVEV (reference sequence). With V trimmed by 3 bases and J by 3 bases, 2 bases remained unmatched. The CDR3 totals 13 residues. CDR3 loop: CASSLTSSYEQYF. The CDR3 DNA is TGTGCCAGCAGTTTGACTAGCAGCTACGAGCAGTACTTC.

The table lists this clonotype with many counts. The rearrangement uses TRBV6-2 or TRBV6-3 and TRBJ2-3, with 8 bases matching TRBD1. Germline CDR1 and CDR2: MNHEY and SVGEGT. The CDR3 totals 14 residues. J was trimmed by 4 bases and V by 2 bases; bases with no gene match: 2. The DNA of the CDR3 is TGTGCCAGCAGTTACGGACAGGGTGCAGATACGCAGTATTTT. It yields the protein CASSYGQGADTQYF.

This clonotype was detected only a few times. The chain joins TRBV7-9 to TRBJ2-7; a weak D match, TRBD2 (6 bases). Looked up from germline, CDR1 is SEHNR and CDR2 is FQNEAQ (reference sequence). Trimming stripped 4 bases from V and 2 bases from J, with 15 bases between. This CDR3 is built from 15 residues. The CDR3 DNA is TGTGCCAGCAGCTCCGTGGGAGGTGCCGCCTACGAGCAGTACTTC. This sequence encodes CASSSVGGAAYEQYF.